The T cell receptor beta chain described here comes from a study of T cell responses to AZD1222 COVID-19 vaccine. Study observations and caveats: There were repertoire samples only from the period after the peak T cell response. The donor group comprised mostly white British people and more females; the analysis possibly underestimated clonal diversity. The span of vaccine-associated CD4 TCRs extended across spike, with dominance at 160-218 and 743-854.

TCRdb keeps only in-frame clones here, not all; method: immunoSEQ multiplex PCR. The profile covers approximately 170,000 clones, with 88% appearing a single time and roughly 12% taken by the ten largest. A note on this clone: As yet, its antigen is unknown.

Trimming at V came to 0 bases and at J to 2 bases, leaving 6 bases not matched to a gene. There are 17 residues in the CDR3. CDR1 is LNHDA and CDR2 is SQIVND in the germline V gene (reference sequence). This sequence joins TRBV19 and TRBJ2-3; 9 bases align to TRBD2. The TCR was taken from an adult who received the AZD1222 COVID-19 vaccine. This specimen consisted of peripheral blood, obtained 28 days after the second AZD1222 dose. For the CDR3, the DNA is TGTGCCAGTAGTATAGACGTAGCGGGGGCGTCCACAGATACGCAGTATTTT. Protein: CASSIDVAGASTDTQYF.